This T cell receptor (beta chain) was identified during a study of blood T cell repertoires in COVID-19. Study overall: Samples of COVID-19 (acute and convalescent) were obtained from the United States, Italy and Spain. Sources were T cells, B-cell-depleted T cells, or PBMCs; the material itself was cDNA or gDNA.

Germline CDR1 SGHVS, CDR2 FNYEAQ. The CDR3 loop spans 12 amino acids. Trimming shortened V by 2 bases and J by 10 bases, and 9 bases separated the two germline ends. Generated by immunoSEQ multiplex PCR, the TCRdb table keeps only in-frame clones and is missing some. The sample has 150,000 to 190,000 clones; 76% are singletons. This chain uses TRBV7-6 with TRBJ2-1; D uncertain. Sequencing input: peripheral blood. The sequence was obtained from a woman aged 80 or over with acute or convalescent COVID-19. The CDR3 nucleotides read TGTGCCAGCAGCTTAACCGCCGGGGAGCAGTTCTTC. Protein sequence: CASSLTAGEQFF.